This T cell receptor (beta chain) stems from a study of cytomegalovirus exposure and HLA in healthy donors. Study information: Early on, a data release was issued that held some 85 million unique TCRs from HLA-typed donors. Overall study results and limits: Earlier results showed most TCR beta V segments being productive about 87% or about 30% of the time.

With respect to this clone: What it binds is unknown.

The CDR3 loop spans 15 amino acids. V lost 1 base, J lost 8 bases, and 17 bases lay in between. Germline lookup yields CDR1 SQVTM and CDR2 ANQGSEA. With 60 Vbeta and 13 Jbeta primers, the PCR was carried out. Libraries were prepared by immunoSEQ multiplex PCR; TCRdb keeps only in-frame clonotypes and omits some of them. The data show fewer than 250,000 clones, around 87% seen once. The material sequenced was PBMCs. This receptor was taken from a young man in good health and CMV-seronegative. The rearrangement joins TRBV29-1 to TRBJ1-4; D is ambiguous. The CDR3 coding sequence is TGCAGCGTTGAAGTGGAGGGTGGGCGGCACGAAAAACTGTTTTTT. Its protein product is CSVEVEGGRHEKLFF.